Below, 19 T cell receptor beta chains from the same sample are listed, as sequenced in a study of T cell responses to AZD1222 COVID-19 vaccine. This table comes from immunoSEQ multiplex PCR, and its TCRdb copy is limited to in-frame clones, with some not included. The sample lists roughly 140,000 clones, roughly 90% occurring once. This sample comprised peripheral blood, obtained 28 days after the second AZD1222 dose. These receptors originate from an adult who received the AZD1222 COVID-19 vaccine.

The rearrangement joins TRBV9 to TRBJ1-5; 9 positions agree with TRBD1. The germline V gene encodes CDR1 SGDLS and CDR2 YYNGEE. After removal of 4 bases from V and 7 bases from J, the junction contained 6 bases not matched to a gene. The CDR3 has 14 residues. The DNA of the CDR3 is TGTGCCAGCAGCACAGGGGGCTTCACCCAGCCCCAGCATTTT. Amino acids: CASSTGGFTQPQHF. The full variable domain, in which reference TRBV9 and TRBJ1-5 provide the parts outside the CDR3, is DSGVTQTPKHLITATGQRVTLRCSPRSGDLSVYWYQQSLDQGLQFLIQYYNGEERAKGNILERFSAQQFPDLHSELNLSSLELGDSALYFCASSTGGFTQPQHFGDGTRLSIL.

The rearrangement uses TRBV2 and TRBJ1-2, with D possibly matching TRBD1 (6 bases). The CDR3 runs to 14 residues. V was clipped by 6 bases and J by 2 bases, with 13 bases between them. The germline V gene encodes CDR1 SNHLY and CDR2 FYNNEI. The chain's CDR3 is CASSGQLPNYGYTF. Written as DNA, the CDR3 is TGTGCCAGCAGCGGACAGTTGCCCAACTATGGCTACACCTTC. The entire variable domain, with the rest obtained from reference TRBV2 and TRBJ1-2, is as follows: EPEVTQTPSHQVTQMGQEVILRCVPISNHLYFYWYRQILGQKVEFLVSFYNNEISEKSEIFDDQFSVERPDGSNFTLKIRSTKLEDSAMYFCASSGQLPNYGYTFGSGTRLTVV.

The V gene is TRBV5-6, the J gene TRBJ1-6; D might be TRBD1 (6 bases). CDR3 length equals 15 residues. Germline CDR1 and CDR2: SGHDT and YYEEEE. V shed 0 bases and J shed 6 bases, with 10 bases lying between them. The CDR3 DNA sequence: TGTGCCAGCAGCTTGGAACGAGGGGGTAATTCACCCCTCCACTTT. This sequence encodes CASSLERGGNSPLHF.

V gene TRBV30 combines with J gene TRBJ2-7; no definite D call. The V gene's germline CDR1 is GTSNPN and CDR2 SVGIG (reference sequence). Trimming shortened V by 0 bases and J by 5 bases, and 11 bases separated the two germline ends. The CDR3 covers 13 residues. This CDR3 is CAWSVKVLDEQYF. CDR3 DNA sequence: TGTGCCTGGAGTGTGAAGGTCTTGGACGAGCAGTACTTC.

The chain recombines TRBV10-3 with TRBJ2-7, with D possibly matching TRBD2 (5 bases). CDR3 size: 13 residues. Germline lookup yields CDR1 ENHRY and CDR2 SYGVKD. V was shortened by 4 bases and J by 3 bases, with 10 bases between the two germline ends. The CDR3 bases are TGTGCCATCAGTGGTCTAGGAGGCTACGAGCAGTACTTC. Protein: CAISGLGGYEQYF.

The chain links TRBV3-1 (or the pseudogene TRBV3-2) to TRBJ1-2, with D possibly being TRBD1 (5 bases). The CDR3 has 15 residues. V was cut by 4 bases and J by 1 base, with 13 bases left in between. CDR1 and CDR2 from the germline V gene are LGHDT and YNNKEL (reference sequence). The CDR3 here is CASSPETVFNYGYTF. The DNA for the CDR3 is TGTGCCAGCAGCCCCGAGACAGTATTTAACTATGGCTACACCTTC.

This chain connects TRBV5-1 to TRBJ2-7, with no clear D. The germline V gene encodes CDR1 SGHRS and CDR2 YFSETQ. The CDR3 sequence is 15 residues long. Trimming removed 0 bases at V and 5 bases at J, with 15 bases between. CDR3 nucleotide sequence: TGCGCCAGCAGCTTGGCCTTGGCTGTTCCGGACGAGCAGTACTTC. As protein: CASSLALAVPDEQYF.

The chain employs TRBV5-4 and TRBJ2-5; tentatively, D is TRBD1 or TRBD2 (6 bases each). CDR1 and CDR2 from the germline V gene are SGHNT and YYREEE (reference sequence). The CDR3 is 14 residues long. Trimming pared 4 bases from V and 1 base from J, leaving 11 bases between. The CDR3 DNA reads as TGTGCCAGCAGCGCACGGGGGCCCCAAGAGACCCAGTACTTC. Translated, it gives CASSARGPQETQYF.

V and J are TRBV28 and TRBJ1-6; 9 positions match TRBD1. The V gene end was trimmed by 7 bases and the J gene end by 6 bases; junction bases not matched to a gene: 7. The CDR3 covers 15 residues. Germline-derived CDR1 and CDR2 are MDHEN and SYDVKM. The DNA of the CDR3 is TGTGCCAGCATCGCCCGGACAGGGGTTAATTCACCCCTCCACTTT. As protein: CASIARTGVNSPLHF.

The chain is built from TRBV12-3 or TRBV12-4 and TRBJ2-3; D uncertain. The CDR3 runs 13 residues. Trimming took 3 bases from V and 11 from J, leaving 15 bases between them. CDR3 nucleotides: TGTGCCAGCAGTTTGGTTTTGATTGGGTGGCAGTATTTT. Its translation is CASSLVLIGWQYF.

The rearrangement joins TRBV7-2 to TRBJ2-1; 8 bases are a match to TRBD2. Germline CDR1 SGHTA, CDR2 FQGNSA. Losses at the gene ends were 6 bases for V and 9 bases for J; bases not matched to a gene: 10. The CDR3 totals 14 residues. CDR3 residues: CASRLGRSGGEQFF. CDR3 DNA sequence: TGTGCCAGCAGACTGGGACGGAGCGGGGGTGAGCAGTTCTTC.

The chain employs TRBV21-1 and TRBJ2-7; TRBD1 is taken as the D call from the table, unchecked against the DNA. TRBV21-1 is noted as a pseudogene. CDR3 length: 14 amino acids. The CDR3 DNA is TGTGCCAGCAGCATATGTGACAGGGGAAGCGAGCAGTACTTC. Protein product: CASSICDRGSEQYF.

The chain couples TRBV10-3 to TRBJ2-7, with TRBD1 identical over 7 bases. The CDR3 spans 18 residues. Trimming cost V 8 bases and J 5 bases; bases outside gene matches: 24. Germline V CDR1 and CDR2: ENHRY, SYGVKD. CDR3 sequence (DNA): TGTGCCATCTCAAAAACATTTACCGGGACAGCCGTCTTCCACGAGCAGTACTTC. It codes for CAISKTFTGTAVFHEQYF.

This clone has only one observation. This chain uses TRBV19 with TRBJ1-2, with TRBD1 identical over 8 bases. V shed 8 bases and J 8 bases; nucleotides not matched to a gene: 7. This CDR3 is built from 12 residues. Germline V CDR1 and CDR2: LNHDA, SQIVND (reference sequence). CDR3 in amino acids: CASGQGMRGYTF. In DNA, the CDR3 is TGTGCCAGTGGACAGGGAATGCGGGGCTACACCTTC.

This chain links TRBV9 with TRBJ1-1; D unresolved. The CDR3 extends over 12 amino acids. V was shortened by 3 bases and J by 2 bases, with 5 bases between the two germline ends. Germline values: CDR1 SGDLS, CDR2 YYNGEE. CDR3 nucleotides: TGTGCCAGCAGCGCAGCCAACACTGAAGCTTTCTTT. As protein: CASSAANTEAFF. Supplemented by reference TRBV9 and TRBJ1-1, the full variable domain reads DSGVTQTPKHLITATGQRVTLRCSPRSGDLSVYWYQQSLDQGLQFLIQYYNGEERAKGNILERFSAQQFPDLHSELNLSSLELGDSALYFCASSAANTEAFFGQGTRLTVV.

About this clone: The sample holds other DNA sequences that translate to the same CDR3. V gene TRBV12-3 or TRBV12-4 combines with J gene TRBJ1-5; maybe TRBD1 (5 bases). This CDR3 region has 13 residues. The ends were cut back, 1 base at V and 6 bases at J, with 7 bases in the middle. In nucleotides, the CDR3 is TGTGCCAGCAGTTTAGTCGGGGGTCAGCCCCAGCATTTT. It specifies CASSLVGGQPQHF.

Concerning this clone: This specimen includes other DNA sequences encoding the same CDR3. V and J are TRBV5-1 and TRBJ1-5; the D gene is possibly TRBD1 (5 bases). The CDR3 is 14 residues long. V lost 5 bases and J 2 bases, leaving 11 bases between the germline ends. Germline CDR1 SGHRS, CDR2 YFSETQ. The CDR3 sequence: CASSPRGGNQPQHF. The CDR3 DNA is TGCGCCAGCAGTCCCCGGGGCGGCAATCAGCCCCAGCATTTT.

The chain couples TRBV6-2 or TRBV6-3 to TRBJ2-3; TRBD2 aligns across 11 bases. The CDR3 is 16 amino acids. CDR1 is MNHEY, CDR2 SVGEGT, per germline. J was trimmed by 2 bases and V by 6 bases; bases with no gene match: 7. The CDR3 region has the DNA TGTGCCAGCAGCCGCGGGACTAGCGGTTACACAGATACGCAGTATTTT. The encoded protein is CASSRGTSGYTDTQYF.

This clone appeared a single time. An end of the junction differs from the germline gene, which may be a read error. This sequence joins TRBV28 and TRBJ2-1, with D maybe TRBD2 (5 bases). Germline assignment: CDR1 MDHEN and CDR2 SYDVKM. This CDR3 has 12 residues. The chain's CDR3 is CHAGPSYNEQFF. CDR3 DNA sequence: TGCCATGCGGGCCCCTCCTACAATGAGCAGTTCTTC.